This T cell receptor (beta chain) is drawn from a study of T cells after yellow fever vaccination. TCRdb ran MiXCR on the 5' RACE reads and lists one entry per CDR3 protein. The sample yields approximately 350,000 distinct CDR3 sequences, around 10% seen once. CDR1 and CDR2 (germline): DFQATT, SNEGSKA (reference sequence). The length of the CDR3 is 14 residues. Between the trimmed V and J ends, which lost 3 bases and 5 bases, there was a span of 17 bases. The rearrangement links TRBV20-1 to TRBJ2-7, with D possibly matching TRBD1 (6 bases). This TCR derives from a young man who received the YFV17D yellow fever vaccine. This specimen consisted of PBMCs, obtained on the day of the first yellow fever vaccination. This CDR3 is CSASSTQGRHEQYF. CDR3 nucleotides: TGCAGTGCTAGTAGTACGCAGGGGCGACACGAGCAGTACTTC.